The entry below gives a single T cell receptor beta chain sequence along with its context. At the DNA level, this CDR3 is encoded by other sequences in the same sample as well. This specimen belongs to a study of blood T cell repertoires in COVID-19. As for the study in general: The United States, Italy and Spain provided the acute and convalescent COVID-19 samples.

Authors' data handling: Amplification of reference gene primers provided the estimated nucleated cell counts. The table came from immunoSEQ multiplex PCR; TCRdb's copy has only in-frame clones and leaves some out. The V and J calls and the clone size are those of that table, but D and trimming were determined from the DNA. The table shows hundreds of thousands of clones, with about 84% occurring only once. Trimming stripped 3 bases from V and 5 bases from J, with 14 bases between. This CDR3 has 14 residues. Germline CDR1 SGHRS, CDR2 YFSETQ. Enrolment of Seattle patients took place during active infection, and they were followed longitudinally.

This clonotype originated in a woman older than 75 with COVID-19, enrolled during active disease. Sequencing was done on a sample of peripheral blood. The chain recombines TRBV5-1 with TRBJ1-1, with D hard to call. DNA of the CDR3: TGCGCCAGCAGCTCTTCCGGAGGGAGGACTGAAGCTTTCTTT. It translates to CASSSSGGRTEAFF. The whole variable domain, filled in from reference TRBV5-1 and TRBJ1-1, reads KAGVTQTPRYLIKTRGQQVTLSCSPISGHRSVSWYQQTPGQGLQFLFEYFSETQRNKGNFPGRFSGRQFSNSRSEMNVSTLELGDSALYLCASSSSGGRTEAFFGQGTRLTVV.